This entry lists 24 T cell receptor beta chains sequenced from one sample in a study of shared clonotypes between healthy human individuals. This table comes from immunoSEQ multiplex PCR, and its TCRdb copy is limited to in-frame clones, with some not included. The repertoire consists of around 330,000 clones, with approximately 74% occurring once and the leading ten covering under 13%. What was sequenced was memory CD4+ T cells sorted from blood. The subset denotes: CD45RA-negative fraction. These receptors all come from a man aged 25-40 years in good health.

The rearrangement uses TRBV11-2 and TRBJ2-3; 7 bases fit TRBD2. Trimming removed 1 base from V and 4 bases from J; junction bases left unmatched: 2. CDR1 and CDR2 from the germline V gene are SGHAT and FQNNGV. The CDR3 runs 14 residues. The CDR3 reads CASSLVLASDTQYF. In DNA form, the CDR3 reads TGTGCCAGCAGCTTAGTACTAGCGTCAGATACGCAGTATTTT.

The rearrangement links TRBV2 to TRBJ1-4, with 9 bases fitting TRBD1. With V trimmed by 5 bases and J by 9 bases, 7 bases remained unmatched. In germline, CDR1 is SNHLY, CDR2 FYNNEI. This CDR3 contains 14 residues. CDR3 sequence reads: CASSSGTGSKKLFF. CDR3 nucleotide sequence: TGTGCCAGCAGTTCCGGGACAGGGAGTAAAAAACTGTTTTTT.

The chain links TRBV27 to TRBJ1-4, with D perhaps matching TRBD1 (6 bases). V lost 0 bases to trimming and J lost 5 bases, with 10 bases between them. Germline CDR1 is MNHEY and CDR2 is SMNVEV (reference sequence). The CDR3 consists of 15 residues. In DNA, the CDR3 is TGTGCCAGCAGTTTATCGCAGGGGACGAATGAAAAACTGTTTTTT. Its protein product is CASSLSQGTNEKLFF.

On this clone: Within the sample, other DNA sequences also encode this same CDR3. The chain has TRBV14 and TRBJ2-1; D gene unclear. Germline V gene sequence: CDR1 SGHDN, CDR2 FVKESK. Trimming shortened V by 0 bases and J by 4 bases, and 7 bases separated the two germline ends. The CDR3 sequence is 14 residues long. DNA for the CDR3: TGTGCCAGCAGCCAAGATATCGGATACAATGAGCAGTTCTTC. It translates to CASSQDIGYNEQFF.

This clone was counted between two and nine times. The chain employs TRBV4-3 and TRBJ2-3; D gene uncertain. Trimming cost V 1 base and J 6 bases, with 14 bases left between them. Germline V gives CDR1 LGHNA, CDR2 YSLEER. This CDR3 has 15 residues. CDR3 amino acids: CASSQGTPGYDTQYF. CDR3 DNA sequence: TGCGCCAGCAGCCAAGGGACGCCCGGCTATGATACGCAGTATTTT.

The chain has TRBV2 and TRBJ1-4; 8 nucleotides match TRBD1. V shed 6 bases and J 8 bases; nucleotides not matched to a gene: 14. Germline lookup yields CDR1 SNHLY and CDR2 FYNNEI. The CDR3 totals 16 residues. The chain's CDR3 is CASSSLYRGVSEKLFF. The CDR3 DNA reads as TGTGCCAGCAGCTCCCTATACAGGGGGGTTTCGGAAAAACTGTTTTTT.

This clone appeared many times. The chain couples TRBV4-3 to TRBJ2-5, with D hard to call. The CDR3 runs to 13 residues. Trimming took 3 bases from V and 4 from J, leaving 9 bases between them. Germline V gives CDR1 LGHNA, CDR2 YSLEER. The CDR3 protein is CASSHGTSETQYF. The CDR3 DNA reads TGCGCCAGCAGCCATGGCACGTCAGAGACCCAGTACTTC.

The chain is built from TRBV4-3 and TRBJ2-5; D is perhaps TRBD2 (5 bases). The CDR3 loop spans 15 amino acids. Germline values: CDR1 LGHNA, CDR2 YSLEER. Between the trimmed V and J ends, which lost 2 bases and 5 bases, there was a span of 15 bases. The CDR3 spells CASSQQTSLDETQYF. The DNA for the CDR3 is TGCGCCAGCAGCCAACAAACTAGTCTTGATGAGACCCAGTACTTC.

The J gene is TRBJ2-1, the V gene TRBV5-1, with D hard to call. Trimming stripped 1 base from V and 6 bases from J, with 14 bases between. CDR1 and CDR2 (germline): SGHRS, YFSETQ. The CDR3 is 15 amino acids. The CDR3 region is CASSLNVGLSNEQFF. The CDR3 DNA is TGCGCCAGCAGCTTGAATGTAGGTTTATCCAATGAGCAGTTCTTC.

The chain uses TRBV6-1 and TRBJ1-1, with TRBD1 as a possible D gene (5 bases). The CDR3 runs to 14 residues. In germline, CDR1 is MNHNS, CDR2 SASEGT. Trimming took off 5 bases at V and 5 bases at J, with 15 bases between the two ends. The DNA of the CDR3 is TGTGCCAGCAGTCGGGCCCCGGGGGGGACTGAAGCTTTCTTT. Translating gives CASSRAPGGTEAFF.

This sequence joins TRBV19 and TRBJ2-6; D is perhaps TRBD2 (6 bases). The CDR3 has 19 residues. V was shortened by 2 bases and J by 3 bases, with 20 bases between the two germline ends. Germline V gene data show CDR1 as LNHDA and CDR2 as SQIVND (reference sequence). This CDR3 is CASSIRTGRDSGGANVLTF. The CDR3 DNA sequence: TGTGCCAGTAGTATAAGAACTGGGCGGGATAGTGGTGGGGCCAACGTCCTGACTTTC.

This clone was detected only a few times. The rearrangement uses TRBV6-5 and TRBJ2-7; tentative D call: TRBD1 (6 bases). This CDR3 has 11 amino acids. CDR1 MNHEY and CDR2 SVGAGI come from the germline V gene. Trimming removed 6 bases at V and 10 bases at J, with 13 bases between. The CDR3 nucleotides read TGTGCCAGCAGCCATGGGGGACACCAGTACTTC. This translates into CASSHGGHQYF.

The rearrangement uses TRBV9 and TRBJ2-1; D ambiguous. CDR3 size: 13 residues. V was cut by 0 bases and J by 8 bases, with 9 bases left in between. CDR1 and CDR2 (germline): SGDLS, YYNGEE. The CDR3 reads CASSVATAHEQFF. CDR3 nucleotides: TGTGCCAGCAGCGTAGCTACCGCCCATGAGCAGTTCTTC.

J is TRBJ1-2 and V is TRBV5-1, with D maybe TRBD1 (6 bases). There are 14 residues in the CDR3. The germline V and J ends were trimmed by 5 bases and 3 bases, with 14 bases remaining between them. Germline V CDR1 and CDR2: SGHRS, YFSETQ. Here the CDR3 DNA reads TGCGCCAGCAGTCCGGGACATCTGGACTATGGCTACACCTTC. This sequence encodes CASSPGHLDYGYTF. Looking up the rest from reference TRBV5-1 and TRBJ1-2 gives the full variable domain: KAGVTQTPRYLIKTRGQQVTLSCSPISGHRSVSWYQQTPGQGLQFLFEYFSETQRNKGNFPGRFSGRQFSNSRSEMNVSTLELGDSALYLCASSPGHLDYGYTFGSGTRLTVV.

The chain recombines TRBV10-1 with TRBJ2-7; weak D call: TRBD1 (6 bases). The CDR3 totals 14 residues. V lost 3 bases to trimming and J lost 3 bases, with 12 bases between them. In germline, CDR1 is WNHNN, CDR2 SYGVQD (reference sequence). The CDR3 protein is CASSDGDTIYEQYF. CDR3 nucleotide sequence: TGCGCCAGCAGTGACGGGGACACGATCTACGAGCAGTACTTC.

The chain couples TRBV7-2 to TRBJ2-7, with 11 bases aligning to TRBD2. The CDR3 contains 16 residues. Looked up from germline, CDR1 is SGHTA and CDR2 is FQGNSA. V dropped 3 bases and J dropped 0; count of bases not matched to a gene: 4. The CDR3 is CASSLGLAASSYEQYF. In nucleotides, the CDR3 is TGTGCCAGCAGCTTGGGACTAGCGGCCAGCTCCTACGAGCAGTACTTC.

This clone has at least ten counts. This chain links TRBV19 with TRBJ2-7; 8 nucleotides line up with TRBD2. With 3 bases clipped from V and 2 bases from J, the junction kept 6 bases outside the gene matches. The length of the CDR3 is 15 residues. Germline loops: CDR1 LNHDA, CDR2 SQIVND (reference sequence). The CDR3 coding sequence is TGTGCCAGTAGTATTGGGCTAGCGGGCACCTACGAGCAGTACTTC. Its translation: CASSIGLAGTYEQYF.

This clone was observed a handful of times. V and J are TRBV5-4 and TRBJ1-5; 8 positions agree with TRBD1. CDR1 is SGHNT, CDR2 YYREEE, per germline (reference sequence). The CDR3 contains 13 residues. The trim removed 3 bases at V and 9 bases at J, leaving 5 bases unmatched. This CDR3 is CASSSDRGWPQHF. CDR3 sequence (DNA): TGTGCCAGCAGCTCCGACAGGGGATGGCCCCAGCATTTT.

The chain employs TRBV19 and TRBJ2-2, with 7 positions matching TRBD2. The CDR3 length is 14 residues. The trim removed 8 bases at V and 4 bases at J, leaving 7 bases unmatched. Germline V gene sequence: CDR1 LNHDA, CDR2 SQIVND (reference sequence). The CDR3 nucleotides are TGTGCCAGTCCGCTAGCGGTCGGCACCGGGGAGCTGTTTTTT. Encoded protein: CASPLAVGTGELFF.

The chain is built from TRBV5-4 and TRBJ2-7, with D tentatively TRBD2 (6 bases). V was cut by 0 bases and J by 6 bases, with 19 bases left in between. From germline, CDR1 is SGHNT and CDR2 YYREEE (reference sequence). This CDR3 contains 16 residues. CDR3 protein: CASSLVPGLDIGEQYF. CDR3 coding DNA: TGTGCCAGCAGCTTGGTCCCGGGACTCGATATAGGCGAGCAGTACTTC.

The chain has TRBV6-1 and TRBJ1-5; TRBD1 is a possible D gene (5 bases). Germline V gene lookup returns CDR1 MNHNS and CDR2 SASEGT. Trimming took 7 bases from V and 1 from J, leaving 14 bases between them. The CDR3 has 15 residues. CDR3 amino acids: CASIKKWDSNQPQHF. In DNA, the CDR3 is TGTGCCAGCATCAAAAAGTGGGACAGCAATCAGCCCCAGCATTTT.

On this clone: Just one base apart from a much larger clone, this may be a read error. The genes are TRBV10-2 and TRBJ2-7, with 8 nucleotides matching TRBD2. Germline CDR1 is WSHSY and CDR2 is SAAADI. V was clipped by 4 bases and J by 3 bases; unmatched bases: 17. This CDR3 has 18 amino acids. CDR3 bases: TGCGCCAGCAGTGTACTCGGGACTAGTTTATCCTTTGGCTACGAGCAGTACTTC. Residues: CASSVLGTSLSFGYEQYF.

CDR3 region: CASRRRGTGETQYF. The CDR3 coding sequence is TGTGCCAGCAGGCGGCGTGGGACCGGAGAGACCCAGTACTTC. The chain combines TRBV7-8 with TRBJ2-5; D might be TRBD1 or TRBD2, each matching 5 bases. The V gene's germline CDR1 is SGHVS and CDR2 FQNEAQ. V lost 6 bases to trimming and J lost 4 bases, with 15 bases between them. The CDR3 contains 14 residues. Supplemented by reference TRBV7-8 and TRBJ2-5, the full variable domain reads GAGVSQSPRYKVAKRGQDVALRCDPISGHVSLFWYQQALGQGPEFLTYFQNEAQLDKSGLPSDRFFAERPEGSVSTLKIQRTQQEDSAVYLCASRRRGTGETQYFGPGTRLLVL.

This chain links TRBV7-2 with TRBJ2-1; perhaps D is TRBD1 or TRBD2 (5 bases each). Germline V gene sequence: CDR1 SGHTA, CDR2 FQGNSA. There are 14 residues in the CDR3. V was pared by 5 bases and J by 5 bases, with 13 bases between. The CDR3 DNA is TGTGCCAGCAGCCCCCAGCGAGGGGACAATGAGCAGTTCTTC. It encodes CASSPQRGDNEQFF.